This TCR beta chain comes out of a study of T cell changes during pregnancy in multiple sclerosis (dated by TCRdb to the late 2010s). Study-level background: The study looked at changes in the T cell repertoire across pregnancy in women with multiple sclerosis.

The method behind the library was the immunoSEQ multiplex PCR assay. TCRdb took over this immuneACCESS table, retaining in-frame rearrangements with V and J assigned. Such tables are incomplete; in checked studies, under half of the missing clones stem from an unresolved V gene, and the remainder is unexplained. The table for this sample lists roughly 90,000 clones; approximately 90% of them were counted only once. The top ten constitute 0.8% to 0.95% of the sample. Notes on this clone: Its antigen specificity is not known. No qualities accompany the bases; no much larger clone lies one base away.

The origin of this receptor is a female donor with multiple sclerosis, enrolled in a pregnancy study. The sequencing here drew on peripheral blood, taken before pregnancy.

The CDR3 region has the sequence CASSLGQKYNEQFF. The DNA sequence reads TGCGCCAGCAGCTTGGGACAGAAATACAATGAGCAGTTCTTC. The sequence is built from TRBV5-1 and TRBJ2-1; a tentative D call is TRBD1 (5 bases match). V and J lose 0 bases and 4 bases, and a span of 8 bases separates them. The germline V gene supplies CDR1 SGHRS and CDR2 YFSETQ. The CDR3 has 14 amino acids, counting the end cysteine and phenylalanine. The read is trimmed to its CDR3 DNA, 42 bases read in frame from base 1.